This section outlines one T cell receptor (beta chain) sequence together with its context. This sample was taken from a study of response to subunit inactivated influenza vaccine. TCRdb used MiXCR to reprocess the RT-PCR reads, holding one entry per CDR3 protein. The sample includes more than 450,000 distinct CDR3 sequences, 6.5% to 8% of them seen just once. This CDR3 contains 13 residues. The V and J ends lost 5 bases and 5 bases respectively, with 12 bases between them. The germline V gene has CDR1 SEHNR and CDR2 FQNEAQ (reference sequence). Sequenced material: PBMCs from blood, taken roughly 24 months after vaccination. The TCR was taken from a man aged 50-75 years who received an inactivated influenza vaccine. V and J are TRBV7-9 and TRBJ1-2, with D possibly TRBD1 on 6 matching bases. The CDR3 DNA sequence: TGTGCCAGCAGCGAAGCACAGGGTTATGGCTACACCTTC. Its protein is CASSEAQGYGYTF.